The 23 T cell receptor beta chains presented below share a single source sample, sequenced in a study of cytomegalovirus exposure and HLA in healthy donors. It was with 60 Vbeta and 13 Jbeta primers that the PCR ran. TCRdb keeps only in-frame clones here, not all; method: immunoSEQ multiplex PCR. Of tens of thousands of clones in the sample, less than 85% are singletons; the top ten hold roughly 19%. Sequencing input: PBMCs. These receptors were obtained from a woman in her sixties or seventies in good health and CMV-seropositive.

V is TRBV6-5 and J is TRBJ1-4; no firm D call. The germline V gene encodes CDR1 MNHEY and CDR2 SVGAGI. The CDR3 totals 14 residues. Trimming removed 6 bases from V and 7 bases from J, with 15 bases in between. The CDR3 loop reads CASSNRPGGEKLFF. For the CDR3, the DNA is TGTGCCAGCAGCAATCGACCCGGCGGTGAAAAACTGTTTTTT.

V and J are TRBV28 and TRBJ1-2, with 11 bases aligning to TRBD1. V lost 8 bases, J lost 8 bases, and 7 bases stayed unmatched. Germline CDR1 and CDR2: MDHEN and SYDVKM. The CDR3 length is 13 residues. The CDR3 loop is CASGLGQGDGYTF. CDR3 nucleotides: TGTGCCAGCGGCTTGGGACAGGGGGACGGCTACACCTTC.

The rearrangement uses TRBV5-4 and TRBJ1-3; 9 bases agree with TRBD1. CDR1 SGHNT and CDR2 YYREEE come from the germline V gene (reference sequence). V lost 2 bases to trimming and J lost 2 bases; unmatched junction nucleotides: 2. CDR3 size: 15 residues. The CDR3 reads CASSFGQGPGNTIYF. The CDR3 DNA follows: TGTGCCAGCAGCTTCGGACAGGGGCCTGGAAACACCATATATTTT.

The gene calls are TRBV6-5 and TRBJ1-1; unclear D gene. V lost 2 bases and J 3 bases, leaving 13 bases between the germline ends. The length of the CDR3 is 15 residues. Germline V gives CDR1 MNHEY, CDR2 SVGAGI. The CDR3 region has the DNA TGTGCCAGCAGTTACCAGCCTTCCACAGACACTGAAGCTTTCTTT. Amino acids: CASSYQPSTDTEAFF.

The chain links TRBV6-5 to TRBJ2-2; D not resolved. CDR3 length: 13 residues. V lost 2 bases and J lost 2, with 3 bases in between. Germline loops: CDR1 MNHEY, CDR2 SVGAGI. CDR3 loop: CASSYPNTGELFF. The CDR3, as DNA: TGTGCCAGCAGTTACCCAAACACCGGGGAGCTGTTTTTT.

The gene calls are TRBV7-9 and TRBJ2-5; TRBD2 matches 8 bases. V lost 4 bases to trimming and J lost 3 bases; unmatched junction nucleotides: 4. Germline CDR1 and CDR2: SEHNR and FQNEAQ (reference sequence). This CDR3 region has 14 residues. Written as DNA, the CDR3 is TGTGCCAGCAGCTCCAATAGCGGGGAAGAGACCCAGTACTTC. It translates to CASSSNSGEETQYF.

The rearrangement uses TRBV29-1 and TRBJ1-3; 7 nucleotides line up with TRBD1. Germline V gives CDR1 SQVTM, CDR2 ANQGSEA. V lost 7 bases, J lost 4 bases, and 13 bases stayed unmatched. The CDR3 has 15 residues. The CDR3 coding sequence is TGCAGCGGGAGCGGGGGACAGAGGGGGGGAAACACCATATATTTT. As protein: CSGSGGQRGGNTIYF.

This clone was counted a single time. The chain links TRBV27 to TRBJ1-5, with a tentative D call TRBD1 (6 bases). Trimming pared 2 bases from V and 9 bases from J, leaving 17 bases between. The germline CDR1 and CDR2 sequences are MNHEY and SMNVEV (reference sequence). CDR3 length: 15 amino acids. The DNA for the CDR3 is TGTGCCAGCAGTTTACGAGATCAGGGGACCAGGCCCCAGCATTTT. It translates to CASSLRDQGTRPQHF.

The gene calls are TRBV2 and TRBJ1-2, with D unclear. Trimming cost V 1 base and J 8 bases, with 5 bases left between them. Germline CDR1 and CDR2: SNHLY and FYNNEI. The CDR3 totals 11 residues. For the CDR3, the DNA is TGTGCCAGCAGTGAAGGAGGGGGCTACACCTTC. Encoded protein: CASSEGGGYTF.

The V and J genes are TRBV7-8 and TRBJ2-3, with TRBD1 matching 8 bases. Germline V CDR1 and CDR2: SGHVS, FQNEAQ. The CDR3 is 14 residues long. V shed 3 bases, J shed 3 bases, and the junction held 2 bases outside the gene matches. The CDR3 sequence: CASSFRTGTDTQYF. CDR3 DNA sequence: TGTGCCAGCAGCTTCAGGACAGGGACAGATACGCAGTATTTT.

This chain connects TRBV2 to TRBJ2-2; TRBD2 matches at 7 bases. Germline-derived CDR1 and CDR2 are SNHLY and FYNNEI. The CDR3 extends over 14 amino acids. Trimming took 8 bases from V and 6 from J; bases not matched to a gene: 9. CDR3 region: CASGEGGRAGELFF. In nucleotides, the CDR3 is TGTGCCAGCGGGGAGGGAGGGAGGGCCGGGGAGCTGTTTTTT.

The V gene is TRBV15, the J gene TRBJ2-7; D is possibly TRBD1 (5 bases). V gave up 0 bases and J gave up 4 bases, with 10 bases separating them. Germline V gene data show CDR1 as LNHNV and CDR2 as YYDKDF (reference sequence). The CDR3 is made up of 14 amino acids. CDR3 region: CATSRDLQGYEQYF. CDR3 in DNA: TGTGCCACCAGCAGAGATTTGCAGGGATACGAGCAGTACTTC.

The gene calls are TRBV11-2 and TRBJ2-1; 9 bases line up with TRBD1. The CDR3 is made up of 16 amino acids. In germline, CDR1 is SGHAT, CDR2 FQNNGV. The trim removed 6 bases at V and 0 bases at J, leaving 6 bases unmatched. The CDR3 region is CASRGTGFPSYNEQFF. Written as DNA, the CDR3 is TGTGCCAGCAGAGGGACAGGGTTTCCCTCCTACAATGAGCAGTTCTTC. Together with reference TRBV11-2 and TRBJ2-1, the CDR3 gives the full variable domain: EAGVAQSPRYKIIEKRQSVAFWCNPISGHATLYWYQQILGQGPKLLIQFQNNGVVDDSQLPKDRFSAERLKGVDSTLKIQPAKLEDSAVYLCASRGTGFPSYNEQFFGPGTRLTVL.

The genes are TRBV2 and TRBJ1-6; D might be TRBD1 (5 bases). Germline loops: CDR1 SNHLY, CDR2 FYNNEI. V was cut by 6 bases and J by 2 bases, with 14 bases left in between. The CDR3 has 16 amino acids. Here the CDR3 reads CASRGGRGTYNSPLHF. Here the CDR3 DNA reads TGTGCCAGCAGGGGGGGTCGGGGAACCTATAATTCACCCCTCCACTTT. Variable domain in full (rest from reference TRBV2 and TRBJ1-6): EPEVTQTPSHQVTQMGQEVILRCVPISNHLYFYWYRQILGQKVEFLVSFYNNEISEKSEIFDDQFSVERPDGSNFTLKIRSTKLEDSAMYFCASRGGRGTYNSPLHFGNGTRLTVT.

This rearrangement joins TRBV18 to TRBJ2-5; 10 nucleotides align to TRBD1. After removal of 3 bases from V and 4 bases from J, the junction contained 5 bases not matched to a gene. Germline V gives CDR1 KGHSH, CDR2 LQKENI. This CDR3 spans 15 amino acids. CDR3 coding DNA: TGTGCCAGCTCACCCAGGACAGGGGGTAGAGAGACCCAGTACTTC. Its protein is CASSPRTGGRETQYF.

This clone was seen once. The rearrangement uses TRBV6-1 and TRBJ2-7; possible D gene TRBD2, 8 bases. V lost 7 bases, J lost 4 bases, and 20 bases lay in between. The germline V gene encodes CDR1 MNHNS and CDR2 SASEGT. This CDR3 is 15 amino acids long. The CDR3 region has the DNA TGTGCCAGCATTGCCCGGGAGGGACAGATTTACGAGCAGTACTTC. The encoded protein is CASIAREGQIYEQYF.

The V call is TRBV4-1, the J call TRBJ2-3; 9 bases line up with TRBD2. The CDR3 contains 17 residues. Germline trimming cut 4 bases from V and 0 bases from J; bases unmatched to any gene: 8. Germline lookup yields CDR1 MGHRA and CDR2 YSYEKL. As DNA, the CDR3 is TGCGCCAGCAGCCTCGCGGGGGGGGGATTTAGCACAGATACGCAGTATTTT. Its protein product is CASSLAGGGFSTDTQYF.

The chain has TRBV9 and TRBJ2-7; TRBD2 aligns across 9 bases. Germline-derived CDR1 and CDR2 are SGDLS and YYNGEE. The CDR3 is 16 amino acids. V was clipped by 0 bases and J by 4 bases; unmatched bases: 8. CDR3 coding DNA: TGTGCCAGCAGCGTAGGGGGCGGGGGGGTAAGTTACGAGCAGTACTTC. Translation gives CASSVGGGGVSYEQYF.

This clone has more than one count but fewer than ten. This chain joins TRBV4-1 and TRBJ1-2, with 7 bases fitting TRBD1. The CDR3 is 16 amino acids. Trimming removed 1 base from V and 0 bases from J; junction bases left unmatched: 5. Germline V gene lookup returns CDR1 MGHRA and CDR2 YSYEKL. CDR3 sequence: CASSQGRQGSNYGYTF. DNA of the CDR3: TGCGCCAGCAGCCAAGGCCGACAGGGCTCTAACTATGGCTACACCTTC.

The J gene is TRBJ2-5, the V gene TRBV4-3; tentatively, D is TRBD2 (6 bases). V lost 1 base and J lost 5, with 17 bases in between. Per the germline V gene, CDR1 is LGHNA and CDR2 is YSLEER. CDR3 length equals 16 residues. CDR3 sequence (DNA): TGCGCCAGCAGCCAAGGATCAAACCCCCGGGGGGAGACCCAGTACTTC. It is translated as CASSQGSNPRGETQYF.

This chain joins TRBV5-5 and TRBJ2-7, with D maybe TRBD1 (6 bases). Germline V gene data show CDR1 as SGHKS and CDR2 as YYEKEE (reference sequence). This CDR3 has 15 residues. Trimming removed 0 bases at V and 1 base at J, with 11 bases between. The CDR3 bases are TGTGCCAGCAGCTTGGACAGGGCTTATTCCTACGAGCAGTACTTC. Amino acids: CASSLDRAYSYEQYF.

The chain joins TRBV6-1 to TRBJ2-3, with D uncertain. Germline loops: CDR1 MNHNS, CDR2 SASEGT. V was cut by 8 bases and J by 1 base, with 7 bases left in between. The CDR3 loop spans 12 amino acids. CDR3: CASEQGTDTQYF. CDR3 bases: TGTGCCAGCGAGCAGGGCACAGATACGCAGTATTTT.

This chain uses TRBV6-1 with TRBJ2-1; 8 bases agree with TRBD1. J gave up 5 bases and V 4 bases, and 13 bases lay outside the gene matches. The CDR3 runs to 17 residues. The germline CDR1 and CDR2 sequences are MNHNS and SASEGT. CDR3 loop: CASSGRHSRTGNNEQFF. CDR3 sequence (DNA): TGTGCCAGCAGTGGGCGACACTCAAGGACAGGGAACAATGAGCAGTTCTTC.